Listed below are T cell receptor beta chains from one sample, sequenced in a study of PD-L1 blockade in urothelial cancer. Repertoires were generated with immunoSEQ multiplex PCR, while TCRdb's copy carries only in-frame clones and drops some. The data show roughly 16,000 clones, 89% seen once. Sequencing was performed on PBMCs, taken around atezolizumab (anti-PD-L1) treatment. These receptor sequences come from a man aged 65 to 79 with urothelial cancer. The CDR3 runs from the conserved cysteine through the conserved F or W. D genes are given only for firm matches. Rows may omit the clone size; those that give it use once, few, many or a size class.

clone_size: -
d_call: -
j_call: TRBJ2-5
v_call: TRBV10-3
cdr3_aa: CAIRQGSEETQYF
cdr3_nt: TGTGCCATCAGGCAGGGGAGTGAGGAGACCCAGTACTTC

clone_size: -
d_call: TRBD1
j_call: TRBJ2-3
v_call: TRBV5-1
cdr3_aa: CASREAGGRTDTQYF
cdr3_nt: TGCGCCAGCAGAGAGGCAGGGGGCCGCACAGATACGCAGTATTTT

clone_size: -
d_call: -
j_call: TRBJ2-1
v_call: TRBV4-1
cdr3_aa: CASSPYGGGGARNEQFF
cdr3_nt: TGCGCCAGCAGCCCCTACGGGGGAGGGGGGGCCAGGAATGAGCAGTTCTTC

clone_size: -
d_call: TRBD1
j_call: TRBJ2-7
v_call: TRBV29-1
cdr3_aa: CSVVLGQRYEQYF
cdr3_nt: TGCAGCGTTGTTTTGGGACAGCGATACGAGCAGTACTTC

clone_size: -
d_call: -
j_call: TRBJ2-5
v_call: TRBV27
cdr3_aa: CASSLPGALETQYF
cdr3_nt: TGTGCCAGCAGTTTACCAGGGGCTTTAGAGACCCAGTACTTC

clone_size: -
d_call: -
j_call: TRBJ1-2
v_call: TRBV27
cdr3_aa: CASSLSAVNYGYTF
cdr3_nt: TGTGCCAGCAGTTTAAGTGCGGTAAACTATGGCTACACCTTC

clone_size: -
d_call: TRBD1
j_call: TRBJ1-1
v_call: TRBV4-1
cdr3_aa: CASSQETGGLAEAFF
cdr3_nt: TGCGCCAGCAGCCAAGAGACAGGGGGCTTGGCTGAAGCTTTCTTT

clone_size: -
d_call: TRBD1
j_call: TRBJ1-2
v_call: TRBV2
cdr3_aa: CASCWDRGQEGYTF
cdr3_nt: TGTGCCAGCTGTTGGGACAGGGGGCAAGAAGGCTACACCTTC

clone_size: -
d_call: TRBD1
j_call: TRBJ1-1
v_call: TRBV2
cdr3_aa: CASITYLRGHTEAFF
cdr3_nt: TGTGCCAGCATTACATATCTCAGGGGGCACACTGAAGCTTTCTTT

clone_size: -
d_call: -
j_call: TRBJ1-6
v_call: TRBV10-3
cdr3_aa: CAIKARDSPLHF
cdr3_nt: TGTGCCATCAAGGCCAGGGATTCACCCCTCCACTTT

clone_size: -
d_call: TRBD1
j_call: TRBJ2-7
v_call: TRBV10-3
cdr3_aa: CATGRGGLYEQYF
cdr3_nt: TGTGCCACCGGAAGAGGGGGCCTCTACGAGCAGTACTTC

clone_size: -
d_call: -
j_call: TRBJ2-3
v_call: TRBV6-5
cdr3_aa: CASSYSTVGDTQYF
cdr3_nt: TGTGCCAGCAGTTACTCGACTGTTGGGGATACGCAGTATTTT

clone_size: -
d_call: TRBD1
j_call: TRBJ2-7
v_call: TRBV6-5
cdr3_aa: CASSYSSGTGSREQYF
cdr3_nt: TGTGCCAGCAGTTACTCCTCCGGGACAGGGAGTCGTGAGCAGTACTTC

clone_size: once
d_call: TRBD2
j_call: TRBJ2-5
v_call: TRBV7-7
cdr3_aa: CASSSERGGPGETQYF
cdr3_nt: TGTGCCAGCAGCTCAGAGCGGGGGGGCCCGGGGGAGACCCAGTACTTC

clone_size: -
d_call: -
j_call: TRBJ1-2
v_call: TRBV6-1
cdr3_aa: CASSESLDSWGYGYTF
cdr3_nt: TGTGCCAGCAGTGAATCCCTGGACAGCTGGGGGTATGGCTACACCTTC

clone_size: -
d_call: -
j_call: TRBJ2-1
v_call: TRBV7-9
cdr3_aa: CASTLGSEQFF
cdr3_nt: TGTGCCAGCACCCTAGGATCGGAGCAGTTCTTC

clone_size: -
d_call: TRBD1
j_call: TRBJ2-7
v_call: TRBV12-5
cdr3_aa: CASGSTGANYYEQYF
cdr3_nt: TGTGCTAGTGGCTCGACAGGGGCGAACTACTACGAGCAGTACTTC

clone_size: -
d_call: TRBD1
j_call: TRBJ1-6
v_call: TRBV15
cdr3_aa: CATSRGQGSSPLHF
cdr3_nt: TGTGCCACCAGCAGAGGACAGGGCAGTTCACCCCTCCACTTT

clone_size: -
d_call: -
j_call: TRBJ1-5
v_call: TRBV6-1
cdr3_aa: CASMGRSSQPQHF
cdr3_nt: TGTGCCAGCATGGGCAGGTCCAGTCAGCCCCAGCATTTT

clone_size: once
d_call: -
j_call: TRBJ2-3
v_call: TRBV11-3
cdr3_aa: CASSLEASSTDTQYF
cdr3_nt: TGTGCCAGCAGCTTAGAGGCTAGCAGCACAGATACGCAGTATTTT

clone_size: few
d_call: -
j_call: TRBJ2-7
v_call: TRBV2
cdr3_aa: CASSDGVRYEQYF
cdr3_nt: TGTGCCAGCAGTGACGGGGTCCGGTACGAGCAGTACTTC

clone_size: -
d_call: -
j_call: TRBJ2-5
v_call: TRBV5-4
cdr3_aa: CASSLGSDYQETQYF
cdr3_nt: TGTGCCAGCAGCCTGGGCAGTGACTACCAAGAGACCCAGTACTTC

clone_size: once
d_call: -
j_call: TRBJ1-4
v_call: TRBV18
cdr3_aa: CASSPRTAGSEKLFF
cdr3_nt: TGTGCCAGCTCACCGAGGACCGCCGGGAGTGAAAAACTGTTTTTT

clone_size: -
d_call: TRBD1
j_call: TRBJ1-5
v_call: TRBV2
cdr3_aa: CASSRDRESQPQHF
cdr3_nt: TGTGCCAGCAGTCGGGACAGGGAGAGTCAGCCCCAGCATTTT

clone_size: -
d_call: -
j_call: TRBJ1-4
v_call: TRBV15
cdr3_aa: CATSNSGVGTEKLFF
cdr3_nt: TGTGCCACCAGCAACTCAGGGGTGGGGACGGAAAAACTGTTTTTT

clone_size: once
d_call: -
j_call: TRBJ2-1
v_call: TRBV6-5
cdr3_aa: CASSFQDEQFF
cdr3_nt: TGTGCCAGCAGTTTCCAGGATGAGCAGTTCTTC

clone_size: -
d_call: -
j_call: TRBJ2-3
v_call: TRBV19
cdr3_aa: CASSILGGTTDTQYF
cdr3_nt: TGTGCCAGTAGTATTCTGGGCGGGACCACAGATACGCAGTATTTT

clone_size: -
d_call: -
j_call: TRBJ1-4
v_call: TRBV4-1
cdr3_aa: CASSPNRDRSEQLFF
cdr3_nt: TGCGCCAGCAGCCCTAACCGCGACAGGTCCGAACAACTGTTTTTT